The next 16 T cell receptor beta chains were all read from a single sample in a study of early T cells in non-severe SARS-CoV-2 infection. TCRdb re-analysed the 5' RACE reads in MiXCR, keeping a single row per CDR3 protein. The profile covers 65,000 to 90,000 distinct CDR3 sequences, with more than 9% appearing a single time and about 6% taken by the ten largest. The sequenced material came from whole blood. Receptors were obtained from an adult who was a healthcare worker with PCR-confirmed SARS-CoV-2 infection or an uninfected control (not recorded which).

The CDR3 reads CASSLGRSHSRISNQPQHF. CDR3 DNA: TGTGCCAGCAGCCTCGGTCGGTCGCACTCGCGAATTAGCAATCAGCCCCAGCATTTT. The J gene is TRBJ1-5, the V gene TRBV4-2; D unclear. Germline loops: CDR1 LGHNA, CDR2 YNFKEQ. V was shortened by 4 bases and J by 0 bases, with 22 bases between the two germline ends. The CDR3 loop spans 19 amino acids.

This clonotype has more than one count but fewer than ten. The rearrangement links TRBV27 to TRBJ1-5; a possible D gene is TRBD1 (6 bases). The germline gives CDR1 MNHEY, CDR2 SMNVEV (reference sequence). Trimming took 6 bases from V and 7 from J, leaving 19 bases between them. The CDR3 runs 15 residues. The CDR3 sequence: CASSQQGTGLQPQHF. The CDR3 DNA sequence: TGTGCCAGCAGCCAACAGGGCACGGGCCTACAGCCCCAGCATTTT.

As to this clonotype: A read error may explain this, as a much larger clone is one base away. DNA for the CDR3: TGCGGTGCTAGGGCATCGACAGGGAATAGCAATCAGCCCCAGCATTTT. Protein: CGARASTGNSNQPQHF. The rearrangement links TRBV20-1 to TRBJ1-5, with TRBD1 matching over 7 bases. Germline assignment: CDR1 DFQATT and CDR2 SNEGSKA (reference sequence). CDR3 length: 16 residues.

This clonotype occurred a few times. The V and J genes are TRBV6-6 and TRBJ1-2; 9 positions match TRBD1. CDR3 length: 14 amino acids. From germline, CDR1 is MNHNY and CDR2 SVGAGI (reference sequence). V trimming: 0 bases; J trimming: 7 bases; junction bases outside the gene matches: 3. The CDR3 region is CASSYSQGAGGYTF. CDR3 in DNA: TGTGCCAGCAGTTACTCACAGGGGGCTGGTGGCTACACCTTC.

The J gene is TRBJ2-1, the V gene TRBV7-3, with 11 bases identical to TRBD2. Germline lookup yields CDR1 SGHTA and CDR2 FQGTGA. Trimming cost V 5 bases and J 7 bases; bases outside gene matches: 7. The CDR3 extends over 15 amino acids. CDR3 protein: CASSELAGVGNEQFF. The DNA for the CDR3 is TGTGCCAGCAGCGAACTAGCGGGAGTAGGGAATGAGCAGTTCTTC.

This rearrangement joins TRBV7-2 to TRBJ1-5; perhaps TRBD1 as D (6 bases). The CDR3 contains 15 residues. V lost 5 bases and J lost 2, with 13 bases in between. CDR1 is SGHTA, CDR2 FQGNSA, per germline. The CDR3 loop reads CASSPQGMRNQPQHF. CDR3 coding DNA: TGTGCCAGCAGCCCTCAGGGGATGCGCAATCAGCCCCAGCATTTT. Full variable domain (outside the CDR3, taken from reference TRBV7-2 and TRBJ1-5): GAGVSQSPSNKVTEKGKDVELRCDPISGHTALYWYRQSLGQGLEFLIYFQGNSAPDKSGLPSDRFSAERTGGSVSTLTIQRTQQEDSAVYLCASSPQGMRNQPQHFGDGTRLSIL.

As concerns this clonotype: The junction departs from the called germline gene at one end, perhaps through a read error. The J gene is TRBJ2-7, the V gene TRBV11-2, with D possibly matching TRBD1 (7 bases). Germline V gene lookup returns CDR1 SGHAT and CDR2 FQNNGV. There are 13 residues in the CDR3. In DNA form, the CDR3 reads TGTGTCAGCAGCTCAGGGGGGAACCACGAGCAGTACTTC. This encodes CVSSSGGNHEQYF.

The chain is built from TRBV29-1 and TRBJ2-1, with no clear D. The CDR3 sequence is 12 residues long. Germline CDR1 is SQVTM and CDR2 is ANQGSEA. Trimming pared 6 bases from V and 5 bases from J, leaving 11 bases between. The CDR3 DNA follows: TGCAGCGTGAGTGGCTTTAACAATGAGCAGTTCTTC. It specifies CSVSGFNNEQFF.

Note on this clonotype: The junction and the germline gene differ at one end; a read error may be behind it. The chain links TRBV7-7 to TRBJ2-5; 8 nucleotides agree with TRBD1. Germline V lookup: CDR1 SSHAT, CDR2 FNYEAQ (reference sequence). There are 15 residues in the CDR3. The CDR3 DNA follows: TGTGCTAGCAGCTTCTCCCTCACAGGGGGAGAGACCCAGTACTTC. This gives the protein CASSFSLTGGETQYF.

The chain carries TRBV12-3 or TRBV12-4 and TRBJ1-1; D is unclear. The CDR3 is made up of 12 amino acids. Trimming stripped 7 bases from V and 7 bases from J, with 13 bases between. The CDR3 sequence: CASNLPGVEAFF. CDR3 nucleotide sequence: TGTGCCAGCAACCTTCCAGGAGTTGAAGCTTTCTTT.

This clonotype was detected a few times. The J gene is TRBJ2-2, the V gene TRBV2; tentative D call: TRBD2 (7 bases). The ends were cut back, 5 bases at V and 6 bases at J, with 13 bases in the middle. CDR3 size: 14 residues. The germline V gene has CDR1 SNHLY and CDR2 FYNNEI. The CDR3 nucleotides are TGTGCCAGCAGTTCCTTGGGGGGGCCCGGGGAGCTGTTTTTT. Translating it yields CASSSLGGPGELFF.

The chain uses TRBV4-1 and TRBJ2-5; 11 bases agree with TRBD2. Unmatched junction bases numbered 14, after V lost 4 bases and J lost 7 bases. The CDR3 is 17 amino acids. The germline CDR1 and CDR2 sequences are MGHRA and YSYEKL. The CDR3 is CASSPAGLAGPRGTQYF. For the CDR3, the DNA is TGCGCCAGCAGCCCGGCCGGACTAGCGGGCCCTCGGGGGACCCAGTACTTC.

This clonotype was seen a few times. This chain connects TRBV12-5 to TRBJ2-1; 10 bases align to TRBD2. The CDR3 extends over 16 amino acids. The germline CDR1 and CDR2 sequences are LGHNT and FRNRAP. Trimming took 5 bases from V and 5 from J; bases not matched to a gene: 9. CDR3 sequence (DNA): TGTGCTAGTGGTCTAAGACTAGCGGGCGCTAACAATGAGCAGTTCTTC. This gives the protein CASGLRLAGANNEQFF.

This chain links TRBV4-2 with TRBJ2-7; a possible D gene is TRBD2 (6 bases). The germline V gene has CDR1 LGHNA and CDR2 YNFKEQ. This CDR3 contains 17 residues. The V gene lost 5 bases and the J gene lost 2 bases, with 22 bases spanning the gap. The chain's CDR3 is CASSAGTGTPVTYEQYF. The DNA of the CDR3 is TGTGCCAGCAGCGCTGGAACCGGGACTCCCGTAACCTACGAGCAGTACTTC.

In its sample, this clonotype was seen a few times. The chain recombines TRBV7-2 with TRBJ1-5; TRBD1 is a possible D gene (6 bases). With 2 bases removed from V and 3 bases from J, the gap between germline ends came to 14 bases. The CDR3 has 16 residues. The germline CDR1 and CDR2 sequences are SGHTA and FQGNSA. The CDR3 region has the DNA TGTGCCAGCAGCTTACTTGGTCAGGGGATCAATCAGCCCCAGCATTTT. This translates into CASSLLGQGINQPQHF. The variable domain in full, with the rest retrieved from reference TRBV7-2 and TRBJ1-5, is GAGVSQSPSNKVTEKGKDVELRCDPISGHTALYWYRQSLGQGLEFLIYFQGNSAPDKSGLPSDRFSAERTGGSVSTLTIQRTQQEDSAVYLCASSLLGQGINQPQHFGDGTRLSIL.

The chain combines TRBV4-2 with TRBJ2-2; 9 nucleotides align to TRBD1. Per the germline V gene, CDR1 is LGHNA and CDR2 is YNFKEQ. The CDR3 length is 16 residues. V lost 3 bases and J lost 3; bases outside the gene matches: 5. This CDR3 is CASSQGTGRDTGELFF. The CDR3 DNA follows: TGTGCCAGCAGCCAGGGGACAGGGAGGGACACCGGGGAGCTGTTTTTT.